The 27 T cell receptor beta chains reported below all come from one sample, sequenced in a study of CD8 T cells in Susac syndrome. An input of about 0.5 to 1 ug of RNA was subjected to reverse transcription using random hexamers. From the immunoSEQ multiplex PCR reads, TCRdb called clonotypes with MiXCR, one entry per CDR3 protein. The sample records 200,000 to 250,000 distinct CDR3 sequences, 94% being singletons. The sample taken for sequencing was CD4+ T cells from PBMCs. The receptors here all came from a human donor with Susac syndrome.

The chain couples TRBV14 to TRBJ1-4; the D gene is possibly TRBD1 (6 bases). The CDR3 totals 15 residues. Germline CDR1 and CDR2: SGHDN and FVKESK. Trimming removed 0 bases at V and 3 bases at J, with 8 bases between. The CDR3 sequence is CASSQDAGANEKLFF. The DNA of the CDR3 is TGTGCCAGCAGCCAAGATGCAGGGGCTAATGAAAAACTGTTTTTT.

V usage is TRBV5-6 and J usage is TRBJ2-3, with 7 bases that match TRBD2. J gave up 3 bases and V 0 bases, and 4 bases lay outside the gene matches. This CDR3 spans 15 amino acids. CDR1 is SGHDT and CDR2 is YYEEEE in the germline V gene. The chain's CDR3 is CASSLGLAETDTQYF. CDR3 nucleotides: TGTGCCAGCAGCTTGGGGCTAGCGGAGACAGATACGCAGTATTTT.

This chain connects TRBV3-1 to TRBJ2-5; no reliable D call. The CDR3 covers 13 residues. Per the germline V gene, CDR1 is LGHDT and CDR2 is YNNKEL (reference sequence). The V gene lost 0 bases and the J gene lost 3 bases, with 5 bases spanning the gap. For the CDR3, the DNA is TGTGCCAGCAGCCAAGATAAGGAAGAGACCCAGTACTTC. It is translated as CASSQDKEETQYF.

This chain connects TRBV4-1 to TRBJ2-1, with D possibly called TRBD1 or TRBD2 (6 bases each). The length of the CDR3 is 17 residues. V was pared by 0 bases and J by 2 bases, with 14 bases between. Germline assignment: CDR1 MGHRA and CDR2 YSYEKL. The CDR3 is CASSQEGGWGAYNEQFF. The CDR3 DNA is TGCGCCAGCAGCCAAGAAGGGGGGTGGGGGGCCTACAATGAGCAGTTCTTC.

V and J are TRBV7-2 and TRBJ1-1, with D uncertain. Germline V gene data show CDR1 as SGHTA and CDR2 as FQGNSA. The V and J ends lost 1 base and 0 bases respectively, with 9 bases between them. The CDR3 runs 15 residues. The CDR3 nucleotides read TGTGCCAGCAGCTTAGGTCCGGGGATGAACACTGAAGCTTTCTTT. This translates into CASSLGPGMNTEAFF.

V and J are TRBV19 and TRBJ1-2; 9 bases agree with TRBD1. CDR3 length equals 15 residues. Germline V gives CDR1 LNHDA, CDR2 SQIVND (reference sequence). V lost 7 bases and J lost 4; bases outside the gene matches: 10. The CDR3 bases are TGTGCCAGTACCCTCCGGGACAGGGTGGTCTATGGCTACACCTTC. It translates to CASTLRDRVVYGYTF.

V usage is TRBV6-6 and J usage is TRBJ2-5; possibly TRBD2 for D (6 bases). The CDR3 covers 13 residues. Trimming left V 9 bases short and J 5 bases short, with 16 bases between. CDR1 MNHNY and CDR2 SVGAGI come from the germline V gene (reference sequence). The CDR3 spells CASGGVLIETQYF. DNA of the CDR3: TGTGCCAGTGGCGGGGTGCTCATTGAGACCCAGTACTTC.

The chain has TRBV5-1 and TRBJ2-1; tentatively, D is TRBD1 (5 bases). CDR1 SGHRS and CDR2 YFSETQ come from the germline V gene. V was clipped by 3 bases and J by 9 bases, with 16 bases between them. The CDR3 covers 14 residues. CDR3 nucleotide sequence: TGCGCCAGCAGCTGGCCCCGTGACAGTCTTGAGCAGTTCTTC. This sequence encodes CASSWPRDSLEQFF. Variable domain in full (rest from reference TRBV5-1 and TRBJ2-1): KAGVTQTPRYLIKTRGQQVTLSCSPISGHRSVSWYQQTPGQGLQFLFEYFSETQRNKGNFPGRFSGRQFSNSRSEMNVSTLELGDSALYLCASSWPRDSLEQFFGPGTRLTVL.

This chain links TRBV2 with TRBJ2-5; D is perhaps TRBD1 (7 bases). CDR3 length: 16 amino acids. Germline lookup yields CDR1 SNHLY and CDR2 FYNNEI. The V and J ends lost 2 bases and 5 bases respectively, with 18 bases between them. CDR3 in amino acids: CASSEQGQLGGETQYF. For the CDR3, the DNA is TGTGCCAGCAGTGAACAGGGACAGCTGGGAGGCGAGACCCAGTACTTC. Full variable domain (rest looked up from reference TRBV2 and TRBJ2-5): EPEVTQTPSHQVTQMGQEVILRCVPISNHLYFYWYRQILGQKVEFLVSFYNNEISEKSEIFDDQFSVERPDGSNFTLKIRSTKLEDSAMYFCASSEQGQLGGETQYFGPGTRLLVL.

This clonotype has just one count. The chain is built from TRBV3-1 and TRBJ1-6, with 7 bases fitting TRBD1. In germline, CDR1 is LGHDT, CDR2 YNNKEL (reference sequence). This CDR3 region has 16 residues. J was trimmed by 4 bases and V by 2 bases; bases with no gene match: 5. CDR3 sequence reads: CASSQQGGSYNSPLHF. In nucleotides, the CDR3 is TGTGCCAGCAGCCAACAAGGGGGCTCATATAATTCACCCCTCCACTTT.

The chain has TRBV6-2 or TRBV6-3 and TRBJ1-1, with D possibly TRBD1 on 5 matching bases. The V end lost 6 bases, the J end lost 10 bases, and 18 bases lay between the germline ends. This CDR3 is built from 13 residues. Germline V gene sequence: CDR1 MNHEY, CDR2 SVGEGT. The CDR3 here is CASSDRGPRGAFF. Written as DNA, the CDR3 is TGTGCCAGCAGCGACCGGGGCCCACGAGGAGCTTTCTTT.

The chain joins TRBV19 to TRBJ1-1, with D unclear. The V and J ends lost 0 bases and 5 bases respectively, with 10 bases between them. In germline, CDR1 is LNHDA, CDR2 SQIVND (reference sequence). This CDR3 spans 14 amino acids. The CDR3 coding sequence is TGTGCCAGTAGTATAGATAAGGAGGCGACTGAAGCTTTCTTT. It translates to CASSIDKEATEAFF.

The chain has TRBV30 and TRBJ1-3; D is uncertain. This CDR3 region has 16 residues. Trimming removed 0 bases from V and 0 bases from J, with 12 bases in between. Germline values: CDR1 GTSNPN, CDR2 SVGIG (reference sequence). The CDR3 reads CAWSVGHLSSGNTIYF. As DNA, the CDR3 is TGTGCCTGGAGTGTTGGGCATCTCAGCTCTGGAAACACCATATATTTT.

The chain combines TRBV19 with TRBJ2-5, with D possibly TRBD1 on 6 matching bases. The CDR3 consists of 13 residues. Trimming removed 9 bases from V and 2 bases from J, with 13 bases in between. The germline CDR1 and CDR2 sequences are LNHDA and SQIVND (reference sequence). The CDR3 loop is CASRDMAQETQYF. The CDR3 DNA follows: TGTGCCAGCCGGGACATGGCTCAAGAGACCCAGTACTTC. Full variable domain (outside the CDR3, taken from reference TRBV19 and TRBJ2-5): DGGITQSPKYLFRKEGQNVTLSCEQNLNHDAMYWYRQDPGQGLRLIYYSQIVNDFQKGDIAEGYSVSREKKESFPLTVTSAQKNPTAFYLCASRDMAQETQYFGPGTRLLVL.

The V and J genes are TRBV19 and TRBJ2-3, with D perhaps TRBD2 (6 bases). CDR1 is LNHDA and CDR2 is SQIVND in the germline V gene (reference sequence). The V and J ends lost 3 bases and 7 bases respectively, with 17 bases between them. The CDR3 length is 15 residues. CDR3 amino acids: CASSIDTSSLNTQYF. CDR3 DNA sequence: TGTGCCAGTAGTATCGATACTAGCAGCCTCAATACGCAGTATTTT.

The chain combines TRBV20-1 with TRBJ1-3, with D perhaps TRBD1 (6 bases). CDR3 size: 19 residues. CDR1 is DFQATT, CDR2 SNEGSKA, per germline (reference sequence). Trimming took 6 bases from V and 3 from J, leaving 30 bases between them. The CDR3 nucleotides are TGCAGTGCCCGCGGACGAAGCGGAGGGGGGGGCAACTTTGGAAACACCATATATTTT. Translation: CSARGRSGGGGNFGNTIYF.

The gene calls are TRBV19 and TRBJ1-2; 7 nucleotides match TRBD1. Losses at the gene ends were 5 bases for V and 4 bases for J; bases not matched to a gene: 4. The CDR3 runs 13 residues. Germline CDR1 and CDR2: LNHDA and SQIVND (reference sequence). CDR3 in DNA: TGTGCCAGTAGTCCGGGACAGCTCTATGGCTACACCTTC. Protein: CASSPGQLYGYTF. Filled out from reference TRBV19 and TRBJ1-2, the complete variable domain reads DGGITQSPKYLFRKEGQNVTLSCEQNLNHDAMYWYRQDPGQGLRLIYYSQIVNDFQKGDIAEGYSVSREKKESFPLTVTSAQKNPTAFYLCASSPGQLYGYTFGSGTRLTVV.

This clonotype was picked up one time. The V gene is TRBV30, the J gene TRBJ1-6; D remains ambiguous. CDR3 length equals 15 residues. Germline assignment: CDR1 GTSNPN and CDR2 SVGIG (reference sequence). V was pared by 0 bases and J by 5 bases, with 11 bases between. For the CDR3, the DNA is TGTGCCTGGAGTGTATCCGGCAGCCATAATTCACCCCTCCACTTT. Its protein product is CAWSVSGSHNSPLHF.

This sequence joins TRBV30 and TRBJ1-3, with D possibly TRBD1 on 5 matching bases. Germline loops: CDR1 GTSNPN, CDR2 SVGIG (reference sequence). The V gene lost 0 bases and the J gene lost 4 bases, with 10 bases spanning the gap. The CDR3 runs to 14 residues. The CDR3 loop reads CAWSVGGTGNTIYF. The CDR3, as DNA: TGTGCCTGGAGTGTGGGGGGGACCGGAAACACCATATATTTT.

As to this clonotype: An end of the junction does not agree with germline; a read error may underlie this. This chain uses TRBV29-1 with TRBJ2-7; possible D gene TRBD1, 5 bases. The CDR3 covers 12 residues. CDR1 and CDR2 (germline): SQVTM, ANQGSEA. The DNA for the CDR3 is TGCAGCGTAGAAGGGGCGAGCTACGAGCAGTACTTC. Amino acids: CSVEGASYEQYF.

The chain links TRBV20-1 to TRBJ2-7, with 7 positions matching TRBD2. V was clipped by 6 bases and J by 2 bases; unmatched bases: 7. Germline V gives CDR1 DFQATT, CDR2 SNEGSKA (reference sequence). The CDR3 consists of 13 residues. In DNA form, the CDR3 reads TGCAGTGCCGGCGGGGGTCCCACCTACGAGCAGTACTTC. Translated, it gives CSAGGGPTYEQYF.

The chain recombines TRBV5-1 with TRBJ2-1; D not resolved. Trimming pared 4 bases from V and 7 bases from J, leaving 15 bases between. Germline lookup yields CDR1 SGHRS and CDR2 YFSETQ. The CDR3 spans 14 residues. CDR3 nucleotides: TGCGCCAGCAGCCTCACGTTTCTAGGGAATGAGCAGTTCTTC. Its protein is CASSLTFLGNEQFF.

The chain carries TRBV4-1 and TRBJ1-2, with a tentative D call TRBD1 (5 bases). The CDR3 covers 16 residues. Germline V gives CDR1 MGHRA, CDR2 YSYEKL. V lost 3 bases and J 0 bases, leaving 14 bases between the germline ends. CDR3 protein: CASSHPGTVANYGYTF. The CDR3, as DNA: TGCGCCAGCAGCCACCCCGGGACCGTAGCTAACTATGGCTACACCTTC.

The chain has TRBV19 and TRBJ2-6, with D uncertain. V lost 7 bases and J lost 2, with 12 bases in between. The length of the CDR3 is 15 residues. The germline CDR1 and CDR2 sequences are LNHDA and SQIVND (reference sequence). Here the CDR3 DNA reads TGTGCCAGTATGGGCAGCAAGACTGGGGCCAACGTCCTGACTTTC. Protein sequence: CASMGSKTGANVLTF.

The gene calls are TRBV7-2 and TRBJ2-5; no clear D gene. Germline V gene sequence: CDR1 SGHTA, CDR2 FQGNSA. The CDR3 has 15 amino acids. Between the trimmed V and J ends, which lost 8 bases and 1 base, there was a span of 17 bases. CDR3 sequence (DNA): TGTGCCAGCCGCAAACCCGGGCCCGGCCAAGAGACCCAGTACTTC. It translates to CASRKPGPGQETQYF.

This CDR3 is CASSHISGTVEAFF. CDR3 coding DNA: TGTGCCAGCAGCCACATATCCGGGACCGTTGAAGCTTTCTTT. The genes are TRBV4-2 and TRBJ1-1; perhaps TRBD1 as D (5 bases). Germline CDR1 and CDR2: LGHNA and YNFKEQ. V was shortened by 3 bases and J by 7 bases, with 15 bases between the two germline ends. CDR3 length: 14 amino acids.

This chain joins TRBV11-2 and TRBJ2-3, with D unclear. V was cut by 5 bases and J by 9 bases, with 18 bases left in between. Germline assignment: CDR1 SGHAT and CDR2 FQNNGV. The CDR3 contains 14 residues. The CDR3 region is CASSLSPPVNTQYF. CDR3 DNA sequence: TGTGCCAGCAGCCTGAGCCCCCCGGTTAACACGCAGTATTTT.